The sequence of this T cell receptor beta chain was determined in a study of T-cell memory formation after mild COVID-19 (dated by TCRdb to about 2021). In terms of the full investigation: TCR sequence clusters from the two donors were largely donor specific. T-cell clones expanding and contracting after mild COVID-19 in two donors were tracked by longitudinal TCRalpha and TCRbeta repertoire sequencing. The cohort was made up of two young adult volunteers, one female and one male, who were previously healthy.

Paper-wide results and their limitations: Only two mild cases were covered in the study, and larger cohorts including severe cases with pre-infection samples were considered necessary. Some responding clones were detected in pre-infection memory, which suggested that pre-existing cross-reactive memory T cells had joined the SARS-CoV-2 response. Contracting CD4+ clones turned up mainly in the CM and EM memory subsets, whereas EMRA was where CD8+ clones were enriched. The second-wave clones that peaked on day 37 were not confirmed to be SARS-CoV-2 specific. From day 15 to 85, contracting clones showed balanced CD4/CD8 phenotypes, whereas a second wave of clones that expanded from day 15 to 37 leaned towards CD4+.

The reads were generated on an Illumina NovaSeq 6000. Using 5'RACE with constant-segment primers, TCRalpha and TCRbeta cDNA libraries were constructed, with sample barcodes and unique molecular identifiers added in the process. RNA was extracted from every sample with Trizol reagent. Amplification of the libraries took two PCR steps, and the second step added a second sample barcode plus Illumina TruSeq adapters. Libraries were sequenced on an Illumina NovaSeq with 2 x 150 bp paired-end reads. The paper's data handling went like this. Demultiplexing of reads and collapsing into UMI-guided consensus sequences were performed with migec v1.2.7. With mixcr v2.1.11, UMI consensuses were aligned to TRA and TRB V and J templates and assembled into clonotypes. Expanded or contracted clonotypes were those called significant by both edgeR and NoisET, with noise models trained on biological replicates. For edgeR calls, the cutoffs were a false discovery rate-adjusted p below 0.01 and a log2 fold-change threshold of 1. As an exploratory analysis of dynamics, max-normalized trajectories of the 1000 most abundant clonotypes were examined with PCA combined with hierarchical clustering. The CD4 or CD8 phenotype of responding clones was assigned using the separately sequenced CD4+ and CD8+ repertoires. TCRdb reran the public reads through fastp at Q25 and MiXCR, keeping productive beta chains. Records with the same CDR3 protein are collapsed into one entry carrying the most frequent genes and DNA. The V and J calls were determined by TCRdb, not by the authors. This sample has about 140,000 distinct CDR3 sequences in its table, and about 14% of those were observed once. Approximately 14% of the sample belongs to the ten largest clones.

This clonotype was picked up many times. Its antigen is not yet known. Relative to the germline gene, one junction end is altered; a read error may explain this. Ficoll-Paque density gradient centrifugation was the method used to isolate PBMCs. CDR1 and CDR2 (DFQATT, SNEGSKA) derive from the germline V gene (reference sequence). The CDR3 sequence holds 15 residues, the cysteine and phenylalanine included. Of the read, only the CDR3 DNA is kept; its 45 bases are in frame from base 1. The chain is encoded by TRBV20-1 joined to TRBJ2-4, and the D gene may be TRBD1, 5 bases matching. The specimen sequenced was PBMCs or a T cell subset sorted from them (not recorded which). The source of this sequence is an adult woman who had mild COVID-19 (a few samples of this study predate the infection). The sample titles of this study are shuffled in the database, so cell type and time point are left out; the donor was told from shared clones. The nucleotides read TGCAGTGCCAGAGGCAGGGCAATAGCCAAAAACATTCAGTACTTC. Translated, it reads CSARGRAIAKNIQYF.